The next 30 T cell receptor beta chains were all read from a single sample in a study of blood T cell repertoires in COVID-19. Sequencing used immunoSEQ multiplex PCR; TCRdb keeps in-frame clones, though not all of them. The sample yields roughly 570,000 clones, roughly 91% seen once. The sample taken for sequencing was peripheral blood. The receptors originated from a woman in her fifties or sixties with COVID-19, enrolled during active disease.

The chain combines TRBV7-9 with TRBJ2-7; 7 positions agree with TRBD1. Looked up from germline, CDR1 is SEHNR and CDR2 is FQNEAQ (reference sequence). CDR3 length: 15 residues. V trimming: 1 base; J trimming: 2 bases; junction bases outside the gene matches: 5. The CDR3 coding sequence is TGTGCCAGCAGCTTAGGACAGGGCCCTACCTACGAGCAGTACTTC. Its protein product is CASSLGQGPTYEQYF.

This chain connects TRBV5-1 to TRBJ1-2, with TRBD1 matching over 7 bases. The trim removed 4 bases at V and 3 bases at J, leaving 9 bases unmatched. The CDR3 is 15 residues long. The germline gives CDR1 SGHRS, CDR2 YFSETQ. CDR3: CASSLRTGSDYGYTF. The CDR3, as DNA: TGCGCCAGCAGCCTAAGGACAGGTAGTGACTATGGCTACACCTTC.

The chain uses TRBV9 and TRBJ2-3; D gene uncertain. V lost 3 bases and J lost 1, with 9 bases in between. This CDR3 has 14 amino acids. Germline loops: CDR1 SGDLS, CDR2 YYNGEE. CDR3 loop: CASSARLGTDTQYF. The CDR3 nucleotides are TGTGCCAGCAGCGCCAGACTCGGCACAGATACGCAGTATTTT.

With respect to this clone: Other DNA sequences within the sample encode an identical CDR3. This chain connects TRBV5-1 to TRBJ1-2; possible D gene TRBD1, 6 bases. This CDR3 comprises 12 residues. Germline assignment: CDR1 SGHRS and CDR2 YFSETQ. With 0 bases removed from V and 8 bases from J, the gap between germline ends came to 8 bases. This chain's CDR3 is CASSLAGEGYTF. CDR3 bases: TGCGCCAGCAGCTTGGCAGGGGAAGGCTACACCTTC.

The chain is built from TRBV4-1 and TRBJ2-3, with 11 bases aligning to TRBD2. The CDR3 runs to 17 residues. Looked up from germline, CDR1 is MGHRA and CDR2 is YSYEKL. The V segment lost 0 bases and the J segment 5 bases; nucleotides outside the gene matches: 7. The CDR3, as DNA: TGCGCCAGCAGCCAAGATTTCCTAGCGGGGGGCGGAGATACGCAGTATTTT. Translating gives CASSQDFLAGGGDTQYF.

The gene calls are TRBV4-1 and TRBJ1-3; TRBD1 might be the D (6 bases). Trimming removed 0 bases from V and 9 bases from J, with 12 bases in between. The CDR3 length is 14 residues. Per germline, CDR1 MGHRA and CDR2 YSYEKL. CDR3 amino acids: CASSQESTGTTIYF. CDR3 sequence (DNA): TGCGCCAGCAGCCAAGAATCAACAGGGACCACCATATATTTT.

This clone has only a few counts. CDR3: CASSLRGSSSGNTIYF. The CDR3, as DNA: TGCGCCAGCAGCTTAAGGGGGTCTTCCTCTGGAAACACCATATATTTT. The rearrangement uses TRBV5-1 and TRBJ1-3, with D perhaps TRBD1 (6 bases). V was pared by 2 bases and J by 0 bases, with 12 bases between. Germline-derived CDR1 and CDR2 are SGHRS and YFSETQ. The CDR3 runs 16 residues.

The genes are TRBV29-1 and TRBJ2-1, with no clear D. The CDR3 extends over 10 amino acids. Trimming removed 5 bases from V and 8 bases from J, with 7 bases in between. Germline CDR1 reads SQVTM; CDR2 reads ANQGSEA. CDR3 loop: CSVFGHEQFF. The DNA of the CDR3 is TGCAGCGTTTTTGGGCATGAGCAGTTCTTC.

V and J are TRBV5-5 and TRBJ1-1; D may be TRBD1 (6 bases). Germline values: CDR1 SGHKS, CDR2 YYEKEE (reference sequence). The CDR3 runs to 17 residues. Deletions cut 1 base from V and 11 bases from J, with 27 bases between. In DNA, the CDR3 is TGTGCCAGCAGCTTGACCCCAGAACAGGGTGGGGGCAAGGGGGCTTTCTTT. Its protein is CASSLTPEQGGGKGAFF. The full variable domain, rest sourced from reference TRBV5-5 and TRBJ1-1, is DAGVTQSPTHLIKTRGQQVTLRCSPISGHKSVSWYQQVLGQGPQFIFQYYEKEERGRGNFPDRFSARQFPNYSSELNVNALLLGDSALYLCASSLTPEQGGGKGAFFGQGTRLTVV.

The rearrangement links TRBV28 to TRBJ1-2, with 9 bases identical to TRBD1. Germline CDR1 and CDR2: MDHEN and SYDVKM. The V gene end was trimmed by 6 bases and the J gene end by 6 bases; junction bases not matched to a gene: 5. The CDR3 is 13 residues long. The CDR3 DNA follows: TGTGCCAGCAGAGGGACAGGGCTTAATGGCTACACCTTC. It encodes CASRGTGLNGYTF.

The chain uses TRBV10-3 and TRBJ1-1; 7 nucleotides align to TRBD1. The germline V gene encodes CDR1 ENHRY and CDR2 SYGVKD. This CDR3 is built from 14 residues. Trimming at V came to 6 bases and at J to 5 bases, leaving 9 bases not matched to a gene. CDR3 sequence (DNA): TGTGCCATCAGGATACAGGGGTCTGGGACTGAAGCTTTCTTT. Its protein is CAIRIQGSGTEAFF.

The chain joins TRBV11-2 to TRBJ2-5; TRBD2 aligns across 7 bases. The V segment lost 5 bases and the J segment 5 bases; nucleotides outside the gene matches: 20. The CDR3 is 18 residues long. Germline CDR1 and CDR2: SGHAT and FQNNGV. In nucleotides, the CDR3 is TGTGCCAGCAGCCCCCAGGGACGGAAATCCCGGCGGGGGGAGACCCAGTACTTC. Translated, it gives CASSPQGRKSRRGETQYF.

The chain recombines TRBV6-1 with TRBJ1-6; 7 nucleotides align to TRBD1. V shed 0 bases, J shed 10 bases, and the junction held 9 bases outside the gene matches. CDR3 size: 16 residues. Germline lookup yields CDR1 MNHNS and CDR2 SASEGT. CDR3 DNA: TGTGCCAGCAGTGAAGCGCGAGGGACAGCAGGATCACCCCTCCACTTT. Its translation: CASSEARGTAGSPLHF.

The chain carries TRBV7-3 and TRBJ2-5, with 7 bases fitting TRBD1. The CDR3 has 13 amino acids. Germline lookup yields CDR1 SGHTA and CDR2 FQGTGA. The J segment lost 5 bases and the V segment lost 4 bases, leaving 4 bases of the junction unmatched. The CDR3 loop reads CASSSTGSETQYF. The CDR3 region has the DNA TGTGCCAGCAGCTCGACAGGGTCGGAGACCCAGTACTTC.

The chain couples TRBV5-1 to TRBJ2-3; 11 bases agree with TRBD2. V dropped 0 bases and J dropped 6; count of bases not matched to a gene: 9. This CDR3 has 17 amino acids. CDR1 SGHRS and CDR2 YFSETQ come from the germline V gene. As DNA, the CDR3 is TGCGCCAGCAGCTTGGCCGCTCTAGCGGGGGGCCAGGATACGCAGTATTTT. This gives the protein CASSLAALAGGQDTQYF.

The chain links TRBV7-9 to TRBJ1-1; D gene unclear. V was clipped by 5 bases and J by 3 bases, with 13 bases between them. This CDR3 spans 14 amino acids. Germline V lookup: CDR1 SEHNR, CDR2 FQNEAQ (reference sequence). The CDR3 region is CASSPFTEDTEAFF. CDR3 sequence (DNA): TGTGCCAGCAGCCCCTTCACGGAGGACACTGAAGCTTTCTTT.

CDR3 amino acids: CANSDRLSGNTIYF. The DNA of the CDR3 is TGTGCCAACTCGGACAGACTCTCTGGAAACACCATATATTTT. The V call is TRBV6-5, the J call TRBJ1-3; possible D gene TRBD1, 6 bases. The V end was cut by 10 bases, the J end by 0 bases, with 13 bases between. This CDR3 region has 14 residues. Germline V lookup: CDR1 MNHEY, CDR2 SVGAGI.

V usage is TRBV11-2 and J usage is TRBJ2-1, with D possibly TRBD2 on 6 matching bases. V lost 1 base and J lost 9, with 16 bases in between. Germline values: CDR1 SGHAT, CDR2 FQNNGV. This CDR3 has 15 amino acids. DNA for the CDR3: TGTGCCAGCAGCTTAGGGCCCAACACCGGGGGTGAGCAGTTCTTC. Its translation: CASSLGPNTGGEQFF.

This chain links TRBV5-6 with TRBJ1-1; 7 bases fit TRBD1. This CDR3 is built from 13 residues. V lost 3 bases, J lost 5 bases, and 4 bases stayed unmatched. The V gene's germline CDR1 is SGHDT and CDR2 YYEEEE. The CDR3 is CASSWGTVTEAFF. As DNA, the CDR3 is TGTGCCAGCAGCTGGGGGACAGTTACTGAAGCTTTCTTT.

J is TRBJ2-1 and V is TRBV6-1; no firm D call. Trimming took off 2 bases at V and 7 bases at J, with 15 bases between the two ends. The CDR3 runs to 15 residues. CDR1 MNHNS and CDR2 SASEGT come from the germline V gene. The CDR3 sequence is CASSEFSVSPNEQFF. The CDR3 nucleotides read TGTGCCAGCAGTGAATTCAGTGTGTCGCCTAATGAGCAGTTCTTC.

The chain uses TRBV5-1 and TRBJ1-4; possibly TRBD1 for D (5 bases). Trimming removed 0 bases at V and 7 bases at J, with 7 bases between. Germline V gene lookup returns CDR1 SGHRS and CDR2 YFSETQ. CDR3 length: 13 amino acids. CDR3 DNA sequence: TGCGCCAGCAGCTTGGAAAGGGGTGAAAAACTGTTTTTT. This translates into CASSLERGEKLFF.

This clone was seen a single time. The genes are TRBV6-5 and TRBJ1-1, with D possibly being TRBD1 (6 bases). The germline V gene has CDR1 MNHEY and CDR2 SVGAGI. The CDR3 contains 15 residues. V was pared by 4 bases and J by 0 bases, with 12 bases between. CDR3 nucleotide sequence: TGTGCCAGCAGTTCACACAGGGATCTGAACACTGAAGCTTTCTTT. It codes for CASSSHRDLNTEAFF.

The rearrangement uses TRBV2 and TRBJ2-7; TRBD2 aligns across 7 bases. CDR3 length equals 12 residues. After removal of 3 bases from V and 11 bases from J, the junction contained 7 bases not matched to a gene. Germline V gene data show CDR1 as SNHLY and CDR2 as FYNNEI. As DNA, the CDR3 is TGTGCCAGCAGTGACGACAAGCGGGGCGAGTACTTC. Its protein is CASSDDKRGEYF. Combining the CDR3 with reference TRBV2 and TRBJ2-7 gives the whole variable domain EPEVTQTPSHQVTQMGQEVILRCVPISNHLYFYWYRQILGQKVEFLVSFYNNEISEKSEIFDDQFSVERPDGSNFTLKIRSTKLEDSAMYFCASSDDKRGEYFGPGTRLTVT.

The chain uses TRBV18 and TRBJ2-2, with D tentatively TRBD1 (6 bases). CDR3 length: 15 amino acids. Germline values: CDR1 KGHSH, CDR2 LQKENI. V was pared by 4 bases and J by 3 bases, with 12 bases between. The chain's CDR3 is CASSRTAIDTGELFF. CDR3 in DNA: TGTGCCAGCTCACGGACAGCAATCGACACCGGGGAGCTGTTTTTT.

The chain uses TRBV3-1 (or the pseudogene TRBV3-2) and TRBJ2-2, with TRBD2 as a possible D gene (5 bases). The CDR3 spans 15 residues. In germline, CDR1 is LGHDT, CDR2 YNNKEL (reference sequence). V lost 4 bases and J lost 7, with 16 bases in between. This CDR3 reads CASSPGGGFDGELFF. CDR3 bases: TGTGCCAGCAGCCCCGGAGGCGGATTTGACGGGGAGCTGTTTTTT.

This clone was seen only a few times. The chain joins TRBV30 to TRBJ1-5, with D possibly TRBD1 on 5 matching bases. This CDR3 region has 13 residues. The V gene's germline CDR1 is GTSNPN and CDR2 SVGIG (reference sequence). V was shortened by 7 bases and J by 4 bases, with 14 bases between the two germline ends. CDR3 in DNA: TGTGCCTTCGCACGGGGGGGTAATCAGCCCCAGCATTTT. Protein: CAFARGGNQPQHF.

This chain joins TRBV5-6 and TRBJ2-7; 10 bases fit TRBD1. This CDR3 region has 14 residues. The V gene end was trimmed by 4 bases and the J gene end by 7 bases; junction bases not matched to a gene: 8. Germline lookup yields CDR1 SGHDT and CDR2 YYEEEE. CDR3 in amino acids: CASSVDRGRGEQYF. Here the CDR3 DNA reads TGTGCCAGCAGCGTAGACAGGGGGCGTGGGGAGCAGTACTTC.

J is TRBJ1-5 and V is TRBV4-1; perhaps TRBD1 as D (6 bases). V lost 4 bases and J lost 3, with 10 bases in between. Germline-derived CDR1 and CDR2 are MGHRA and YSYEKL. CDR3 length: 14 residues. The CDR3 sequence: CASSRDTYNQPQHF. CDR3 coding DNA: TGCGCCAGCAGCCGGGACACCTACAATCAGCCCCAGCATTTT.

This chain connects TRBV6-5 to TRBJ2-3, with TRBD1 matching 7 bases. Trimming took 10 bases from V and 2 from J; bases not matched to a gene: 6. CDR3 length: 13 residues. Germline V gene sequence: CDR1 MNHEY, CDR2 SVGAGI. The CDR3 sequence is CATTGDITDTQYF. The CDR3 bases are TGTGCCACCACAGGGGACATCACAGATACGCAGTATTTT.

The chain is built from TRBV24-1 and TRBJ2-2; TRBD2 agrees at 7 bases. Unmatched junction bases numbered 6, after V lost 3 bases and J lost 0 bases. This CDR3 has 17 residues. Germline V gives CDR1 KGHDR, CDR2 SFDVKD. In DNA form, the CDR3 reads TGTGCCACCAGTGATCCAACAAGCGGGGCGAACACCGGGGAGCTGTTTTTT. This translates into CATSDPTSGANTGELFF.